Sequencing of this TCR beta chain was carried out in a study of blood T cell repertoires in COVID-19. Across the whole study: Researchers got acute and convalescent COVID-19 samples from the United States, Italy and Spain. Nucleic acid was either cDNA or gDNA, and it came from T cells, B-cell-depleted T cells, or PBMCs.

The CDR3 has 15 residues. Germline CDR1 is SGDLS and CDR2 is YYNGEE. Trimming cost V 0 bases and J 0 bases, with 9 bases left between them. Per the study methods: Estimation of nucleated cell counts was performed using reference gene primer amplification. Here immunoSEQ multiplex PCR was the method, and the copy in TCRdb shows in-frame clones only, minus some. Clone size and the V and J calls come from that table; the DNA yielded D and trimming. Among around 99,000 clones listed, approximately 88% were seen once. The V and J genes are TRBV9 and TRBJ1-2; D is uncertain. The sample was peripheral blood. This TCR derives from a man aged 50 to 60 with active or convalescent COVID-19. CDR3 in DNA: TGTGCCAGCAGCGTAGATGGGCTTCCTAACTATGGCTACACCTTC. Translation: CASSVDGLPNYGYTF. The full variable domain, completed using reference TRBV9 and TRBJ1-2, is DSGVTQTPKHLITATGQRVTLRCSPRSGDLSVYWYQQSLDQGLQFLIQYYNGEERAKGNILERFSAQQFPDLHSELNLSSLELGDSALYFCASSVDGLPNYGYTFGSGTRLTVV.